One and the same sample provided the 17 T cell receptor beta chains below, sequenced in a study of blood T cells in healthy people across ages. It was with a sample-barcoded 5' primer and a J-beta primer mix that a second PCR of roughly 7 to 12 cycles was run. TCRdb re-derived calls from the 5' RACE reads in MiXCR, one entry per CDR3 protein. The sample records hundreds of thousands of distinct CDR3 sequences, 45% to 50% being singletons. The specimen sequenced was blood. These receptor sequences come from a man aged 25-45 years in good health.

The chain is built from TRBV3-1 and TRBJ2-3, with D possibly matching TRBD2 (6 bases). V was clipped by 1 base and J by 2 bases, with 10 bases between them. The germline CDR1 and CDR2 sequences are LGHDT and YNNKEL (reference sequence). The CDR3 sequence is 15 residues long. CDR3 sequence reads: CASSQGRLVTDTQYF. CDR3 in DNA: TGTGCCAGCAGCCAAGGGAGACTAGTCACAGATACGCAGTATTTT.

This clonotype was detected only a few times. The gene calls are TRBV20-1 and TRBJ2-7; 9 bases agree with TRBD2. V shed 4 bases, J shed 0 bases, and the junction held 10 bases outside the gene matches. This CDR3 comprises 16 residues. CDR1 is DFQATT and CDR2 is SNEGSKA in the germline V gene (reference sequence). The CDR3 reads CSAKGSGGSSSYEQYF. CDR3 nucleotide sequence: TGCAGTGCTAAAGGTAGCGGGGGATCAAGCTCCTACGAGCAGTACTTC.

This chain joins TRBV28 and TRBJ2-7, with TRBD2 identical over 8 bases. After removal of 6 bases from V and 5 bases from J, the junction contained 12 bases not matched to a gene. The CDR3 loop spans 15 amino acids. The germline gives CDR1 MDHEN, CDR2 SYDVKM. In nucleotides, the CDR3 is TGTGCCAGCAGGTCGTCGGGGGGGAGGTACGACGAGCAGTACTTC. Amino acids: CASRSSGGRYDEQYF. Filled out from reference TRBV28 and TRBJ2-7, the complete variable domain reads DVKVTQSSRYLVKRTGEKVFLECVQDMDHENMFWYRQDPGLGLRLIYFSYDVKMKEKGDIPEGYSVSREKKERFSLILESASTNQTSMYLCASRSSGGRYDEQYFGPGTRLTVT.

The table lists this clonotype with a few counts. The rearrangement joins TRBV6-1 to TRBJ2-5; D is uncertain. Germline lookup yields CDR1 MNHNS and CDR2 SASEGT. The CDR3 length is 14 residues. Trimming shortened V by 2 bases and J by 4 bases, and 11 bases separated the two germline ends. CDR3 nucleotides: TGTGCCAGCAGTGAATTTGGACGGCTAGAGACCCAGTACTTC. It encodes CASSEFGRLETQYF.

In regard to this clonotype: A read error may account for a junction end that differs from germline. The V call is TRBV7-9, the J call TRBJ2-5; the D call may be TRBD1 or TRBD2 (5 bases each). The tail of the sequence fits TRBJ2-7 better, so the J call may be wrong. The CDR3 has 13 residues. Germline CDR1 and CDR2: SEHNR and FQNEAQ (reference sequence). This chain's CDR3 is CASSLRERGEQYF. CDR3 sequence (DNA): TGTGCCAGTAGCTTAAGGGAGAGGGGCGAGCAGTACTTC.

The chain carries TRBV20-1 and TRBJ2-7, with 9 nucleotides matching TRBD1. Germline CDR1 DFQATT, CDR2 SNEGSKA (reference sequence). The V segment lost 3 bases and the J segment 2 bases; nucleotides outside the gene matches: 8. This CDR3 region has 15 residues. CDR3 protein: CSASAQGALTYEQYF. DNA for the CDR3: TGCAGTGCTAGCGCACAGGGGGCGCTGACCTACGAGCAGTACTTC.

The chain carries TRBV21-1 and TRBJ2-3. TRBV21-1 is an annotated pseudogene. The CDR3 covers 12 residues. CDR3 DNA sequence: TGTGCCAGCAGTTCACGGCCAGATACGCAGTATTTT. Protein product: CASSSRPDTQYF.

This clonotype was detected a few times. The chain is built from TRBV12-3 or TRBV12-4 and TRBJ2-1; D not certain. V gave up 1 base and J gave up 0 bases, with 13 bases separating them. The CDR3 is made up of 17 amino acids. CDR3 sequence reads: CASSLVFDLSSYNEQFF. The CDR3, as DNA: TGTGCCAGCAGTTTAGTCTTCGACTTGAGCTCCTACAATGAGCAGTTCTTC.

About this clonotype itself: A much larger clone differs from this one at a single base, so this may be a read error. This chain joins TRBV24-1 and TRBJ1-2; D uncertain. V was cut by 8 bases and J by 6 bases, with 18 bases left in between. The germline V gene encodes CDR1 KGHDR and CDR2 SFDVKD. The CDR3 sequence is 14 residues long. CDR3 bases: TGTGCCACCAATCGTCCGTTTCGAGGCCATGGCTACACCTTC. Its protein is CATNRPFRGHGYTF.

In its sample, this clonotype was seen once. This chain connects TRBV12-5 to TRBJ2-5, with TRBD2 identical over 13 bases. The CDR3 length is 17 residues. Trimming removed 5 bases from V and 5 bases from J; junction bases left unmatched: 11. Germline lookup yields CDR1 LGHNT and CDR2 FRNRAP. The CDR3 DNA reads TGTGCTAGTGGTGCTGGACTAGCGGGAGTTTGGACGGAGACCCAGTACTTC. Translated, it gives CASGAGLAGVWTETQYF.

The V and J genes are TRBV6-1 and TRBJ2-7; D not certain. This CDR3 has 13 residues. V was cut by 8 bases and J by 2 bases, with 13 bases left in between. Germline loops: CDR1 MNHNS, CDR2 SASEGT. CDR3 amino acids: CASSEAFPYEQYF. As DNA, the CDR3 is TGTGCCAGCTCAGAAGCGTTCCCCTACGAGCAGTACTTC.

The CDR3, as DNA: TGTGCCAGCAGTCCAGCGGGGGCCGGCTACACCTTC. It yields the protein CASSPAGAGYTF. V usage is TRBV27 and J usage is TRBJ1-2; D is possibly TRBD1 (6 bases). Germline V gives CDR1 MNHEY, CDR2 SMNVEV (reference sequence). Trimming took off 5 bases at V and 8 bases at J, with 12 bases between the two ends. The CDR3 extends over 12 amino acids.

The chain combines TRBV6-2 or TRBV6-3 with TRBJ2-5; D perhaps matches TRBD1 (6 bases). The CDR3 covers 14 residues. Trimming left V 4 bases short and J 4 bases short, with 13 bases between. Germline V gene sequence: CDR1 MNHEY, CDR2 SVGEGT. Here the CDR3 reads CASSFFDRTETQYF. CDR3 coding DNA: TGTGCCAGCAGTTTCTTCGACAGGACAGAGACCCAGTACTTC.

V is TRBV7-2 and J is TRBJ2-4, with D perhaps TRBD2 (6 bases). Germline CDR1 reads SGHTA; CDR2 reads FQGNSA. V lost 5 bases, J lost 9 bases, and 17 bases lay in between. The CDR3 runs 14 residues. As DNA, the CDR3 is TGTGCCAGCAGCCCTAGACTCGTGGGGGGCATTCAGTACTTC. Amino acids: CASSPRLVGGIQYF.

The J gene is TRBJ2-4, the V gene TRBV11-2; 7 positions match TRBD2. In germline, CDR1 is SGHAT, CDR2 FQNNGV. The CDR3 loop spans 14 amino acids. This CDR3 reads CTTRPGGSKNIQYF. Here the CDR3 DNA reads TGTACCACTCGTCCCGGGGGGTCCAAAAACATTCAGTACTTC.

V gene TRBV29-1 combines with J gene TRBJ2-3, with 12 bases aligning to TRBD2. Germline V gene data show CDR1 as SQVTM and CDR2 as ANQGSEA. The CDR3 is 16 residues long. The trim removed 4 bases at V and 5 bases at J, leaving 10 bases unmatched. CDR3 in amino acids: CSVGGETSGGEDTQYF. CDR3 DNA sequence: TGCAGCGTTGGGGGAGAGACTAGCGGGGGAGAAGATACGCAGTATTTT.

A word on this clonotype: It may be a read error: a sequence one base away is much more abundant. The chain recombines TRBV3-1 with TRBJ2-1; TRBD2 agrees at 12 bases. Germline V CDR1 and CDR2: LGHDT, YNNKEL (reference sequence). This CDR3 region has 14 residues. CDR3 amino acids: CAGSWGLAGNEQFF. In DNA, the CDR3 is TGTGCCGGCAGCTGGGGACTAGCGGGCAATGAGCAGTTCTTC.